The rows below give T cell receptor beta chains drawn from one sample of a study of metastatic and nonmetastatic thyroid tumors. TCRdb re-called the PCR reads via MiXCR. This sample carries around 45,000 clones, about 3.3% of them seen once, and the ten largest clones take roughly 9.1%. What was sequenced was blood. The source of these receptors is a female donor with papillary thyroid cancer or a benign thyroid nodule (not recorded which). Some clones in this sample may be carry-over from other donors' samples. CDR3s leave out the opening cysteine and the closing phenylalanine or tryptophan. The order of the fields is CDR3 length, V gene, D gene, J gene, CDR3 protein. A D gene is named only where the DNA matches it firmly.

CDR3 length: 11; V gene: TRBV2; D gene: NA; J gene: TRBJ1-2; CDR3 protein: ASSVTRSYGYT
CDR3 length: 13; V gene: TRBV20-1; D gene: NA; J gene: TRBJ1-5; CDR3 protein: SAEGRSYSNQPQH
CDR3 length: 11; V gene: TRBV11-2; D gene: NA; J gene: TRBJ2-1; CDR3 protein: ASGSELYNEQF
CDR3 length: 11; V gene: TRBV24-1; D gene: TRBD1; J gene: TRBJ2-7; CDR3 protein: ATSERQGHEQY
CDR3 length: 12; V gene: TRBV27; D gene: NA; J gene: TRBJ1-4; CDR3 protein: ASSLIGGGEKLF
CDR3 length: 10; V gene: TRBV6-1; D gene: NA; J gene: TRBJ1-1; CDR3 protein: ASIGPWLGAF
CDR3 length: 13; V gene: TRBV24-1; D gene: NA; J gene: TRBJ2-1; CDR3 protein: ATSDLLVNYNEQF
CDR3 length: 11; V gene: TRBV6-5; D gene: NA; J gene: TRBJ1-1; CDR3 protein: ASSYSVETEAF
CDR3 length: 13; V gene: TRBV3-1; D gene: TRBD1; J gene: TRBJ1-1; CDR3 protein: ASSLSLGQGPEAF
CDR3 length: 15; V gene: TRBV6-5; D gene: NA; J gene: TRBJ1-5; CDR3 protein: ASSYSWAQEPNQPQH
CDR3 length: 14; V gene: TRBV20-1; D gene: TRBD2; J gene: TRBJ2-5; CDR3 protein: SARDGWREGQETQY
CDR3 length: 12; V gene: TRBV11-3; D gene: NA; J gene: TRBJ1-6; CDR3 protein: ASSPSGTLPPLH
CDR3 length: 11; V gene: TRBV12-5; D gene: NA; J gene: TRBJ2-7; CDR3 protein: ASGLAVGYEQY
CDR3 length: 13; V gene: TRBV6-1; D gene: NA; J gene: TRBJ2-6; CDR3 protein: ASSEQNSGANVLT
CDR3 length: 11; V gene: TRBV3-1; D gene: NA; J gene: TRBJ2-3; CDR3 protein: ASSPTRTDTQY
CDR3 length: 14; V gene: TRBV24-1; D gene: TRBD1; J gene: TRBJ2-2; CDR3 protein: ATSDRGQGDTGELF
CDR3 length: 12; V gene: TRBV28; D gene: NA; J gene: TRBJ1-6; CDR3 protein: ASSYRQVDSPLH
CDR3 length: 12; V gene: TRBV2; D gene: NA; J gene: TRBJ2-1; CDR3 protein: ASSRSPSVTEQF
CDR3 length: 12; V gene: TRBV7-9; D gene: NA; J gene: TRBJ1-6; CDR3 protein: ASSFSSPNSPLH
CDR3 length: 11; V gene: TRBV6-1; D gene: TRBD1; J gene: TRBJ2-7; CDR3 protein: ASSRTGAYEQY
CDR3 length: 12; V gene: TRBV4-2; D gene: NA; J gene: TRBJ2-6; CDR3 protein: ASSQVVGANVLT
CDR3 length: 14; V gene: TRBV30; D gene: TRBD2; J gene: TRBJ2-1; CDR3 protein: AWSESGLARNNEQF
CDR3 length: 12; V gene: TRBV3-1; D gene: TRBD2; J gene: TRBJ2-1; CDR3 protein: ASSRGLDYNEQF
CDR3 length: 16; V gene: TRBV20-1; D gene: NA; J gene: TRBJ2-2; CDR3 protein: SARNRQKNTGDGGELF
CDR3 length: 11; V gene: TRBV2; D gene: TRBD1; J gene: TRBJ2-5; CDR3 protein: ATRTGGVETQY
CDR3 length: 16; V gene: TRBV4-2; D gene: NA; J gene: TRBJ2-1; CDR3 protein: ASSSLKALALQSEEQF
CDR3 length: 14; V gene: TRBV6-4; D gene: TRBD2; J gene: TRBJ2-3; CDR3 protein: ASSDSAGGGADTQY
CDR3 length: 14; V gene: TRBV7-9; D gene: TRBD1; J gene: TRBJ2-2; CDR3 protein: ASSFRQGITTGELF
CDR3 length: 13; V gene: TRBV28; D gene: NA; J gene: TRBJ2-7; CDR3 protein: ASSPTHGWSYEQY